This T cell receptor (beta chain) was identified during a study of T cells in Graves' hyperthyroidism and ophthalmopathy. The study, taken as a whole, reports: Stable hyperthyroidism was told apart from ophthalmopathy by a model built on 13 V-J features.

About this clonotype itself: Its antigen is not identified.

PBMCs stemmed from around 10 ml fresh peripheral blood. Using RNA transcripts as the source, TCR beta CDR3 regions were amplified. During a first-round RT-PCR of the TCR CDR3, the HTBI primer set was used. TCRdb re-derived calls from the multiplex PCR reads in MiXCR, one entry per CDR3 protein. This sample has 550,000 to 700,000 distinct CDR3 sequences, with under 15% found just once. Germline values: CDR1 GTSNPN, CDR2 SVGIG (reference sequence). The CDR3 covers 12 residues. V lost 2 bases to trimming and J lost 8 bases; unmatched junction nucleotides: 4. The TCR originated in a woman in her thirties or forties with Graves' ophthalmopathy. The gene calls are TRBV30 and TRBJ1-2, with TRBD1 matching 8 bases. The specimen was blood. CDR3 nucleotides: TGTGCCTGGAGTTCGACAGGGGAAGGCTACACCTTC. This translates into CAWSSTGEGYTF.